This T cell receptor (beta chain) was captured in a study of blood T cell repertoires in COVID-19 (dated by TCRdb to about 2020). With respect to the entire study: The collaborator samples originated in the United States, Italy and Spain and spanned the acute and convalescent phases of COVID-19. The prospective study material was composed of cDNA or gDNA derived from T cells, B-cell-depleted T cells, or PBMCs. Where HLA class I and class II types were available, the types were taken from metadata supplied by the sample provider, not from assay-based typing. Subjects who had been exposed to COVID-19, were actively infected with it, or had recovered from it provided the deeply sampled blood TCRbeta repertoires that made up the dataset. The sample metadata nearly always contained a de-identified subject ID, COVID-19 status, age in years and sex. The repertoires were made available in a free public database intended to serve as a resource for research on the immune response to SARS-CoV-2. Samples came from the ongoing ImmuneRACE study (first 160 participants) plus 1,254 subjects from 6 global collaborators.

In the prospective study, participants were roughly 18 to 95 years old, resided in about two dozen geographic areas of the United States, and were enrolled through a virtual design. To assign participants to cohorts, the prospective study relied on clinical history that participants themselves reported in a screening survey and a study questionnaire. ImmuneRACE Cohort 3 recovered participants were defined by two consecutive negative NP/OP PCR tests, healthcare professional clearance, or symptom resolution. In the prospective study, mobile phlebotomists collected whole blood, serum and a nasopharyngeal or oropharyngeal swab from each participant. Additional blood draws and questionnaires over a 2-month period could optionally be provided by prospective study participants. Blood samples from the prospective study were shipped frozen or at room temperature prior to DNA extraction. There are 15 amino acids in the CDR3, from cysteine to phenylalanine inclusive. Solely the CDR3 DNA is kept, with 45 bases framed from the first base. Trimming removed 4 bases from V and 3 bases from J, leaving 16 bases between the germline ends. Per the germline V gene, LGHNT is the CDR1 and FRNRAP is the CDR2.

A remark on this clone: The target of this receptor is not known. No base qualities exist here, and no much larger clone lies one base off it.

Overall study outcomes, separate from this receptor: The quantity of clinical and demographic metadata differed by source and by participant and was supplied without curation.

TCRbeta CDR3 regions were amplified from genomic DNA by means of the immunoSEQ Assay, a bias-controlled multiplex PCR. The authors processed their data as follows. Within the assay, amplification of reference gene primers was used to estimate how many nucleated cells each sample contained. Sequence reads were collapsed and filtered to measure the absolute abundance of every unique TCRbeta CDR3 rearrangement. For each sample, productive Simpson clonality was calculated by taking the square root of Simpson's diversity index across productive rearrangements. Held by TCRdb, this immuneACCESS table contains in-frame sequences only and omits some clones. Under half of the omission traces to an unresolved V gene where checked; the cause of the rest is unknown. That table furnishes V, J and clone size, whereas the DNA furnished D and trimming. The sample table lists 360,000 or so clones, about 90% of them with a count of one. Roughly 3% of the sample rests with the top ten.

The sequence was obtained from a woman in her twenties or thirties who had recovered from COVID-19. The material sequenced was PBMCs or T cells enriched from blood (not recorded which). Here the chain combines TRBV12-5 and TRBJ2-7; TRBD2 is possibly the D segment (6 matching bases). The base sequence is TGTGCTAGTGGTTCCGAAGGGGCGGGAATCTACGAGCAGTACTTC. Its protein reads: CASGSEGAGIYEQYF.